The T cell receptor (beta chain) described here comes from a study of cytomegalovirus exposure and HLA in healthy donors (dated by TCRdb to between 2016 and 2019). Background on the whole study: In an earlier analysis of around 540 of the donors, 250 to 300 Gb of sequence data and 90 million to 130 million unique TCR beta sequences from about 179 million T cells were reported. The number of typed donors differed by locus: about 620-630 for A, B, C, DRB1 and DQB1; some 540 for DQA1; about 600 for DPA1; and roughly 470 for DPB1. Rather than drawing on any new phenotypic data, the later analysis identified candidate immune exposures from TCR beta sequences and the way those sequences occurred across donors. About five DR-DQ haplotypes were treated as single units for association and clustering because of strong linkage in the cohort. Among 398 genotyped donors of the cohort, an average of approximately 250,000 unique TCR beta nucleotide sequences were sequenced per donor, around 20% of them non-productive. The study aimed to test whether cataloging public T cell receptors could reveal signatures of past pathogen exposure. A later genetic analysis used genome-wide SNP genotypes for about 65% of the roughly 700 donors, treating that subset as a discovery cohort. Of the approximately 400 genotyped donors, approximately 82% fell in the genetic ancestry cluster associated with self-reported Caucasian donors. Donor age, sex, ethnicity and CMV serostatus were compiled alongside the repertoire data. Approximately 310 gigabases of sequencing data and some 85 million unique TCR sequences were included in an early release covering about 700 HLA-typed donors. Every repertoire in the discovery cohort had been generated on one and the same sequencing platform. To predict cytomegalovirus infection status, the study brought together high-throughput TCR immunosequencing, statistical association of individual TCRs with disease status, and machine learning. To study patterns of TCR occurrence, a later analysis re-analyzed previously published TCR beta repertoires from 500 to 850 donors and added high-resolution HLA genotyping. In an earlier analysis of 587 of the donors, high-throughput TCR beta sequencing was used to judge whether each TCR beta V gene segment behaved as functional or pseudogenic. Besides the first cohort of roughly 660 subjects, a separate validation cohort made up of some 110 different subjects was used. The study used immunosequencing to profile the T cell repertoires of approximately 640 subjects and linked those repertoires to cytomegalovirus serostatus. HLA typing covered class I and class II loci at four-digit resolution.

About this clone itself: It lacks a known antigen. Per-nucleotide qualities are absent, and no much larger clonotype sits a single base away.

On the study overall, not on this receptor specifically: Broadly in line with IMGT annotations, most TCR beta V segments showed up in productive rearrangements about 87% or about 30% of the time in an earlier analysis of about 500 of the donors. In a later analysis, TCR association rates were found to vary across HLA loci, with the most associated TCRs seen for DRB1 alleles and the fewest for HLA-C alleles. In a later analysis, HLA-associated TCR beta chains were found to be more clonally expanded and to have lower generation probabilities than equally common non-associated chains. Some IMGT-functional V segments, including TRBV6-2 and TRBV6-3, could not be told apart with the 87-base-pair reads, so those segments were excluded. In both the original and validation cohorts, the classifier was reported to diagnose cytomegalovirus status with high specificity and sensitivity. Immune exposure information for the cohort was limited to CMV serostatus. It was suggested by the authors that the approach could potentially be generalized to other disease states and immunological phenotypes. HLA typing was unavailable for some donors at each locus, so association tests used only the typed subset. Most CMV-associated TCR beta chains appeared to be HLA-restricted in a later analysis, and the HLA associations seemed to be driven largely by CMV exposure. In vitro tests confirmed that three of the cytomegalovirus-associated TCR beta chains recognize cytomegalovirus antigens. Because counts were too low, some 17 rarely observed V segments, including chromosome 9 orphons, were left out of the earlier analysis of 587 of the donors. A later genetic analysis associated a missense DCLRE1C variant with V-gene and J-gene trimming of TCR beta chains, and an independent cohort replicated the association. A later genetic analysis reported fewer N-insertions in productive TCRs among donors in an Asian-associated ancestry cluster than the roughly 670-donor mean. According to a later analysis, parvovirus B19, influenza, CMV and Epstein-Barr virus appeared linked to several top co-occurrence clusters. Linkage disequilibrium might explain the correlated functional status among segregating V segments, but an unknown experimental factor could not be excluded. In a later analysis, about 17,000 TCR beta sequences were associated with specific HLA alleles at a false discovery rate of 0.05. Across donors, most TCR sequences were observed very rarely, whereas some public TCRs were present in many individuals. Assigning TCR associations to individual alleles was difficult when HLA alleles, especially DR and DQ, strongly co-occurred. In the study, some 180 TCR beta chains were listed as associated with cytomegalovirus. Only TCR beta chains were sequenced in this cohort, and the absence of alpha or paired-chain data limited detectable features. A further reported finding was that TCR beta sequences accurately predicted the HLA-A and HLA-B alleles for most subjects in the first cohort. A group of highly shared sequence variants was considered likely to be a technical artifact of the sequencing pipeline. Sequencing depth was assumed to be roughly uniform across donors in the presence/absence analyses, though that assumption may not hold.

The cohort consisted of 670 or so healthy bone marrow donors. All cohort members were sampled while nominally healthy, although unrecorded immune exposures were likely present. The donor tested CMV seronegative and was one of the 352 seronegative cohort members. Every donor gave a peripheral blood sample, and the peripheral blood mononuclear cells from that sample were used for TCR beta sequencing. Genomic DNA extraction from the blood cell samples was performed with the Qiagen DNeasy Blood Extraction Kit. Library preparation was by the immunoSEQ multiplex PCR assay. A mixture of 60 forward primers for TCR Vbeta segments and 13 reverse primers for TCR Jbeta segments was used in the multiplex PCR. The CDR3 region of rearranged TCR beta genes was amplified from genomic DNA by a multiplex PCR assay. The amplified TCR beta libraries were sequenced on the Illumina HiSeq System as 87-base-pair reads. The authors processed their data as follows. A later analysis tallied roughly 76 million unique TCR beta chains across the 666 repertoires, and about 10 million of those chains were shared by two or more donors. Raw reads were error-corrected and collapsed into unique sequences with a nearest-neighbor algorithm that merged closely related sequences to remove PCR and sequencing errors. To assign V, D and J gene segments, CDR3 sequences were aligned to IMGT reference sequences. For a sequence to be retained, a match of at least six nucleotides to both a V gene segment and a J gene segment was required. A rearrangement counted as productive if the CDR3 had no stop codons and remained in frame with V and J, and every other rearrangement counted as non-productive. Following IMGT convention, CDR3 was defined as the stretch from the second conserved V-encoded cysteine up to the conserved J-encoded phenylalanine. The earlier analysis of more than 450 of the donors excluded sequences that lacked an unambiguous match to a single V gene segment. In an earlier analysis of approximately 560 of the donors, a V segment was called functional when productive rearrangements were above 56.7%, and segregating when the standard deviation between donors exceeded 5%. To diagnose cytomegalovirus status from the catalog of TCR beta chain sequences, a statistical classification framework was built. In a later analysis, V and J genes were assigned by comparing TCR nucleotide sequences against IMGT/GENE-DB human TR gene sequences. A later analysis assigned CDR3 sequences and most-parsimonious VDJ recombination scenarios with the TCRdist pipeline. In a later analysis, every TCR beta chain was defined by the combination of its CDR3 amino acid sequence and its V-gene family, and reads without a unique V-gene family were dropped. To address suspected cross-contamination and a sequencing artifact, a later analysis removed some 620 highly shared, low-generation-probability nucleotide sequences. For each public chain, a later analysis derived a clonal expansion index from normalized ranks of inferred template counts within each repertoire. In a later analysis, generation probabilities were computed with a VDJ recombination model fitted to out-of-frame rearrangements, and the resulting probabilities were checked against IGoR. In a later analysis, TCR-TCR, TCR-HLA and TCR-CMV co-occurrence was scored with hypergeometric tests, and a repertoire-size bias correction was applied to TCR pairs. False discovery rates were estimated in a later analysis by permuting HLA or CMV assignments 20 times. In a later analysis, co-occurring TCRs were grouped using DBSCAN, and TCRdist sequence similarity was added for clustering within HLA-allele-positive subsets. Repertoires with fewer than 30,000 or more than 120,000 public chains were left out of co-occurrence clustering, as were five repertoires with anomalous nucleotide sharing. TCRdb carries this immuneACCESS record with in-frame sequences only. Its versions omit some clonotypes, under half of them owing to an unresolved V gene in the studies checked, with the rest unexplained. V, J and clone size derive from that table, while D and trimming were established from the DNA sequence. This sample holds under 75,000 clones; 70% to 90% were observed only once. Clones ranked in the top ten supply 2% of the sample.

The CDR3, cysteine through phenylalanine, is 14 amino acids long. Here the CDR3 DNA is all that survives: 42 bases in frame from base 1. As encoded in the germline V gene, CDR1 is MNHNS while CDR2 is SASEGT. Trimming accounts for 8 bases at V and 6 bases at J, while the number of junction bases matched to no gene is 7. This clonotype was sampled from a woman in her thirties in good health and CMV-seronegative. Input material: PBMCs. Rearrangement joined TRBV6-1 to TRBJ2-1; 10 central bases correspond to TRBD1. The nucleotide sequence reads TGTGCCAGCGGCACGGACAGGGGGGTCAATGAGCAGTTCTTC. Translated, this is CASGTDRGVNEQFF.